This is a list of T cell receptor beta chains from one sample in a study of T-cell memory formation after mild COVID-19. TCRdb reprocessed the 5' RACE reads via MiXCR and lists one record per CDR3 protein. The sample shows hundreds of thousands of distinct CDR3 sequences, less than 25% of them seen only once. The specimen was PBMCs or a T cell subset sorted from them (not recorded which). The receptors were sampled from an adult woman who had mild COVID-19 (a few samples of this study predate the infection). Cell type and time point are not known. CDR3s include the opening cysteine and the closing phenylalanine or tryptophan. Fields, in order: J gene, D gene, V gene, clone size, CDR3 DNA, CDR3 protein. A D gene is named only where the DNA matches it firmly. Clone size, where shown, is once, few, many, or a class for clones that have expanded.

TRBJ2-7,NA,TRBV5-6,NA,TGTGCCAGCAGCTTCGGTAACGGTTTCGAGCAGTACTTC,CASSFGNGFEQYF
TRBJ2-2,TRBD2,TRBV9,NA,TGTGCCAGCAGCCCGACTGGACTAGCGGGCACCGGGGAGCTGTTTTTT,CASSPTGLAGTGELFF
TRBJ2-3,TRBD2,TRBV4-2,many,TGTGCCAGCAGCCAACGGGAGGGGACAGATACGCAGTATTTT,CASSQREGTDTQYF
TRBJ2-6,TRBD1,TRBV6-1,NA,TGTGCCAGCAGTGGACAGGGGCTTAGCTCTGGGGCCAACGTCCTGACTTTC,CASSGQGLSSGANVLTF
TRBJ2-2,TRBD2,TRBV12-3/TRBV12-4,NA,TGTGCCAGCAGCCCTCTAGCGGGGGGGCGAGGCACCGGGGAGCTGTTTTTT,CASSPLAGGRGTGELFF
TRBJ1-2,NA,TRBV20-1,NA,TGCAGTGCTAGCGCCACGAACTATGGCTACACCTTC,CSASATNYGYTF
TRBJ1-2,NA,TRBV5-8,NA,TGTGCCAGCGGCACCGGGACGGAGGGTTCCCAATCCTTC,CASGTGTEGSQSF
TRBJ1-1,NA,TRBV7-2,few,TGTGCCAGCACCCTCGGAGGGGGGAACACTGAAGCTTTCTTT,CASTLGGGNTEAFF
TRBJ2-3,NA,TRBV20-1,NA,TGCAGTGCTGAGGGGGGAGATACGCAGTATTTT,CSAEGGDTQYF
TRBJ1-2,NA,TRBV6-6,NA,TGTGCCAGCAGTCCCCTCGCCCCTATTGGAGGGTACTATGGCTACACCTTC,CASSPLAPIGGYYGYTF
TRBJ2-7,NA,TRBV6-2/TRBV6-3,NA,TGTGCCAGCAGTTACGGACTAATCGAGCAGTACTTC,CASSYGLIEQYF
TRBJ2-7,NA,TRBV3-1,NA,TGTGCCAGAGGACTGGAGACCTACGAGCAGTACTTC,CARGLETYEQYF
TRBJ2-7,TRBD2,TRBV6-2/TRBV6-3,few,TGTGCCAGCAAGCGCGGGAGTGGCAACGAGCAGTACTTC,CASKRGSGNEQYF
TRBJ1-1,NA,TRBV2,NA,TGTGCCAGCAGTGATGAGTGGGGAACTGAAGCTTTCTTT,CASSDEWGTEAFF
TRBJ2-7,NA,TRBV18,few,TGTGCCAGCTCACCGCCATCCCCCTCCTACGAGCAGTACTTC,CASSPPSPSYEQYF
TRBJ1-2,TRBD1,TRBV4-2,NA,TGTGCCAGCAGCCAGGAAGTGACAGGGGGCGCCTACTATGGCTACACCTTC,CASSQEVTGGAYYGYTF
TRBJ2-7,NA,TRBV29-1,NA,TGCAGCGTCGTGGGGGTGGCGGGGCAGTACTTC,CSVVGVAGQYF
TRBJ1-5,TRBD1,TRBV10-3,NA,TGTGCCATCAGTTCGACAGGGCCGCAGCCCCAGCATTTT,CAISSTGPQPQHF
TRBJ1-5,TRBD1,TRBV7-2,NA,TGTGCCAGCAGCTTAGCCTCCGGGACAGGGGGTCAGCCCCAGCATTTT,CASSLASGTGGQPQHF
TRBJ2-7,TRBD1,TRBV6-5,NA,TGTGCCAGCAATCCTTCCGGGACAGGGGGTAGGGAGCAGTACTTC,CASNPSGTGGREQYF
TRBJ1-1,TRBD1,TRBV7-2,few,TGTGCCAGCAGCTTAACGAACAGGGGTACTGAAGCTTTCTTT,CASSLTNRGTEAFF
TRBJ2-3,TRBD2,TRBV7-9,many,TGTGCCAGCAGCTTGAGCCCGGGGGGGACAGATACGCAGTATTTT,CASSLSPGGTDTQYF
TRBJ2-7,TRBD2,TRBV25-1,few,TGTGCCAGCAGTGATCCGGGGGGGGTCTCCTACGAGCAGTACTTC,CASSDPGGVSYEQYF
TRBJ1-1,NA,TRBV4-1,NA,TGCGCCAGCAGCCAATTCGCGAACACTGAAGCTTTCTTT,CASSQFANTEAFF
TRBJ2-7,TRBD2,TRBV15,NA,TGTGCCACCAGCAGAGATGCGGGGGACGAGCAGTACTTC,CATSRDAGDEQYF
TRBJ1-1,TRBD1,TRBV5-1,NA,TGCGCCAGCAGCTTGGTTAGGGGGCAAACTGAAGCTTTCTTT,CASSLVRGQTEAFF
TRBJ2-7,NA,TRBV11-2,NA,TGTGCCAGCAGCTTCGAATCGGTGGCTATGGGAAGAAGCTCCTACGAGCAGTACTTC,CASSFESVAMGRSSYEQYF
TRBJ1-6,NA,TRBV4-1,NA,TGCGCCAGCAGCCACCTCAATTCACCCCTCCACTTT,CASSHLNSPLHF
TRBJ2-1,TRBD2,TRBV12-3/TRBV12-4,NA,TGTGCCAGCAGTCCCCCGGGACTAGCAACTGAGCAGTTCTTC,CASSPPGLATEQFF
TRBJ2-3,NA,TRBV6-2/TRBV6-3,NA,TGTGCCAGCAGCCAAAAGCGTCGGAGTGCAGATACGCAGTATTTT,CASSQKRRSADTQYF
TRBJ1-5,TRBD1,TRBV4-1,few,TGCGCCAGCAGCCTTTCGGACAGGAATCAGCCCCAGCATTTT,CASSLSDRNQPQHF
TRBJ2-3,NA,TRBV4-2,many,TGTGCCAGCAGCCACCCAATGGGGGGGGCCGACACAGATACGCAGTATTTT,CASSHPMGGADTDTQYF
TRBJ2-3,TRBD2,TRBV12-3/TRBV12-4,few,TGTGCCAGCAGCTCTCGACTAGCGGGAGGGCCGTCCGCAGATACGCAGTATTTT,CASSSRLAGGPSADTQYF
TRBJ2-7,TRBD1,TRBV7-9,many,TGTGCCAGCAGCGGACGGGACAGGATCTACGAGCAGTACTTC,CASSGRDRIYEQYF
TRBJ2-7,NA,TRBV5-4,NA,TGTGCCAGCACCACCGAGGTTGGCGAGCAGTACTTC,CASTTEVGEQYF
TRBJ2-7,NA,TRBV4-1,many,TGCGCCAGCAGCCAAGAGGACTACGAGCAGTACTTC,CASSQEDYEQYF
TRBJ2-1,NA,TRBV6-6,NA,TGTGCCAGCAGTTACGGCGGCAGGATCTCCTACAATGAGCAGTTCTTC,CASSYGGRISYNEQFF
TRBJ1-1,TRBD1,TRBV7-2,NA,TGTGCCAGCAGCTCGGGGACAGGGGGCCGGACAGGCACTGAAGCTTTCTTT,CASSSGTGGRTGTEAFF
TRBJ2-7,TRBD1,TRBV10-3,many,TGTGCCACCAGGGGGACAGGGGAGGGTGAGCAGTACTTC,CATRGTGEGEQYF
TRBJ1-1,TRBD1,TRBV29-1,few,TGCAGCGTCGGTGGAGGGACAGGGGACACTGAAGCTTTCTTT,CSVGGGTGDTEAFF
TRBJ2-7,TRBD1,TRBV3-1,few,TGTGCCAGCAGCCAAGTAGGGACAGGGTCCTCCTACGAGCAGTACTTC,CASSQVGTGSSYEQYF
TRBJ1-6,NA,TRBV6-5,NA,TGTGCCAGCAGTCGGACAGTGGGGTATAATTCACCCCTCCACTTT,CASSRTVGYNSPLHF
TRBJ2-7,NA,TRBV5-1,NA,TGCGCCAGCACCCCGGGGACGGCTTCCTACGAGCAGTACTTC,CASTPGTASYEQYF